One T cell receptor beta chain is described in this entry. Data came from immunoSEQ multiplex PCR; TCRdb stores just in-frame clones and leaves some out. The repertoire consists of approximately 75,000 clones, with roughly 78% occurring once and the leading ten covering roughly 7.3%. This entry belongs to a study of blood T cell repertoires in COVID-19. Specimen: peripheral blood. This TCR was recovered from a human donor in a cohort sampled during active COVID-19.

The CDR3 DNA reads as TGTGCCAGCAGAGGAGGGTCGGGCAATCAGCCCCAGCATTTT. This sequence encodes CASRGGSGNQPQHF. V and J are TRBV2 and TRBJ1-5; D remains unclear. CDR1 is SNHLY, CDR2 FYNNEI, per germline. The CDR3 consists of 14 residues. Between the trimmed V and J ends, which lost 6 bases and 2 bases, there was a span of 11 bases.